This T cell receptor beta chain was profiled in a study of cytomegalovirus exposure and HLA in healthy donors. Study as a whole: Earlier results showed roughly 120 million unique TCR beta sequences derived from roughly 180 million T cells. General study results and limits: Across donors, presence/absence analyses took sequencing depth to be roughly uniform. In vitro, a few CMV-associated chains proved specific for CMV antigens. Association of a missense DCLRE1C variant with TCR beta V- and J-gene trimming was reported in a later analysis.

Amplification used 60 Vbeta primers and 13 Jbeta primers. TCRdb keeps only in-frame clones here, not all; method: immunoSEQ multiplex PCR. There are around 91,000 clones in the sample; around 80% occur only once, and 2.5% lies in the top ten. Notes on this clone: Its antigen remains unknown.

The ends lost 5 bases at V and 0 bases at J; junction bases unmatched: 4. Germline assignment: CDR1 SGHTA and CDR2 FQGNSA. The CDR3 is 15 residues long. This clonotype originated in a male donor in good health and CMV-seropositive. This rearrangement joins TRBV7-2 to TRBJ2-7, with 10 bases that match TRBD2. The sample comprised PBMCs. In DNA form, the CDR3 reads TGTGCCAGCAGCCCACTAGCGGGATTCTCCTACGAGCAGTACTTC. It specifies CASSPLAGFSYEQYF.